Listed below are T cell receptor beta chains from one sample, sequenced in a study of blood T cell repertoires in COVID-19. Clones were sequenced by immunoSEQ multiplex PCR, and TCRdb holds only the in-frame ones, with some missing. The table lists hundreds of thousands of clones, roughly 90% of them singletons. The sequenced material came from PBMCs or T cells enriched from blood (not recorded which). These receptors all stem from a young woman with acute COVID-19. CDR3s include the opening cysteine and the closing phenylalanine or tryptophan. A D gene is named only where the DNA matches it firmly. Clone sizes are given selectively: once, few, many, or a class where the clone is expanded.

CDR3 DNA: TGTGCCAGCATCGAACTGGACAGGGTTAATCAGCCCCAGCATTTT
CDR3 protein: CASIELDRVNQPQHF
V gene: TRBV2
J gene: TRBJ1-5
clone size: .
D gene: TRBD1

CDR3 DNA: TGTGCCACCAGCAGCTTTTTTGGCACCGCGGATGAAAAACTGTTTTTT
CDR3 protein: CATSSFFGTADEKLFF
V gene: TRBV15
J gene: TRBJ1-4
clone size: .
D gene: .

CDR3 DNA: TGTGCCAGCAGCTTAGGTTGGGCAGGGTCCTATGGCTACACCTTC
CDR3 protein: CASSLGWAGSYGYTF
V gene: TRBV7-2
J gene: TRBJ1-2
clone size: .
D gene: .

CDR3 DNA: TGCGCCAGCAGCCCCGAGGTCGACCATGAGCAGTTCTTC
CDR3 protein: CASSPEVDHEQFF
V gene: TRBV4-1
J gene: TRBJ2-1
clone size: once
D gene: .

CDR3 DNA: TGTGCCAGCAGACGCTCTCAGGGAATGGATACGCAGTATTTT
CDR3 protein: CASRRSQGMDTQYF
V gene: TRBV2
J gene: TRBJ2-3
clone size: .
D gene: .

CDR3 DNA: TGTGCCAGCAGTTACCGCGGGGGCGGGAGGGTCCACGAGCAGTACTTC
CDR3 protein: CASSYRGGGRVHEQYF
V gene: TRBV6-5
J gene: TRBJ2-7
clone size: .
D gene: TRBD2

CDR3 DNA: TGTGCCACTAGCCGGGTAGGGGGTATCAATCAGCCCCAGCATTTT
CDR3 protein: CATSRVGGINQPQHF
V gene: TRBV28
J gene: TRBJ1-5
clone size: .
D gene: .

CDR3 DNA: TGCGCCAGCAGCCAAGAGGCGGGAGTAGGGGAGACCCAGTACTTC
CDR3 protein: CASSQEAGVGETQYF
V gene: TRBV4-1
J gene: TRBJ2-5
clone size: .
D gene: TRBD2

CDR3 DNA: TGTGCCAGCTCACCGGCGGCGGGAGGGCCAGAGACCCAGTACTTC
CDR3 protein: CASSPAAGGPETQYF
V gene: TRBV18
J gene: TRBJ2-5
clone size: .
D gene: TRBD2

CDR3 DNA: TGTGCCAGCAGCCAAGATAACGGTAGCAATCAGCCCCAGCATTTT
CDR3 protein: CASSQDNGSNQPQHF
V gene: TRBV4-2
J gene: TRBJ1-5
clone size: once
D gene: .

CDR3 DNA: TGTGCCAGCAGCTTCCTCTTAGGGGATGAGCAGTTCTTC
CDR3 protein: CASSFLLGDEQFF
V gene: TRBV7-9
J gene: TRBJ2-1
clone size: .
D gene: .

CDR3 DNA: TGTGCCAGCAGTCTGAACGGTGGAGAGACCCAGTACTTC
CDR3 protein: CASSLNGGETQYF
V gene: TRBV12-3/TRBV12-4
J gene: TRBJ2-5
clone size: .
D gene: .

CDR3 DNA: TGTGCTAGTGGTTTGCAGGGTGAAGCTTTCTTT
CDR3 protein: CASGLQGEAFF
V gene: TRBV12-5
J gene: TRBJ1-1
clone size: .
D gene: .

CDR3 DNA: TGTGCCAGCAGTGCTTTTGGGACAGGGGTGTACGAGCAGTACTTC
CDR3 protein: CASSAFGTGVYEQYF
V gene: TRBV27
J gene: TRBJ2-7
clone size: .
D gene: TRBD1

CDR3 DNA: TGTGCCAGCAGCTCTACAGACAGGGGGCGCTACGAGCAGTACTTC
CDR3 protein: CASSSTDRGRYEQYF
V gene: TRBV7-9
J gene: TRBJ2-7
clone size: .
D gene: TRBD1

CDR3 DNA: TGCAGCGCCACACCACCGGGGGAAGGAAACACCATATATTTT
CDR3 protein: CSATPPGEGNTIYF
V gene: TRBV29-1
J gene: TRBJ1-3
clone size: .
D gene: .

CDR3 DNA: TGTGCCAGCAGTGAAGCCGGACAGGGGGTTGAAGCTTTCTTT
CDR3 protein: CASSEAGQGVEAFF
V gene: TRBV2
J gene: TRBJ1-1
clone size: .
D gene: TRBD1

CDR3 DNA: TGTGCCAGCTCCCCCGGACAGTTGAATGGCTACACCTTC
CDR3 protein: CASSPGQLNGYTF
V gene: TRBV18
J gene: TRBJ1-2
clone size: .
D gene: .

CDR3 DNA: TGCGCCAGCAGGCCGGGAATCGGCACAGATACGCAGTATTTT
CDR3 protein: CASRPGIGTDTQYF
V gene: TRBV4-1
J gene: TRBJ2-3
clone size: .
D gene: .

CDR3 DNA: TGTGCCAGCAGGAGGAAGGACTATGGCTACACCTTC
CDR3 protein: CASRRKDYGYTF
V gene: TRBV6-5
J gene: TRBJ1-2
clone size: .
D gene: .

CDR3 DNA: TGTGCCAGCAGTTTTCGAGCCCGGTCAGGGGACACTGAAGCTTTCTTT
CDR3 protein: CASSFRARSGDTEAFF
V gene: TRBV27
J gene: TRBJ1-1
clone size: .
D gene: .

CDR3 DNA: TGTGCCACCGGGAGGGACAGGGAAGACTATGGCTACACCTTC
CDR3 protein: CATGRDREDYGYTF
V gene: TRBV15
J gene: TRBJ1-2
clone size: .
D gene: TRBD1

CDR3 DNA: TGTGCCAGCAGTGAAGGGTTTAGACTAGCGGGACCCTACGAGCAGTACTTC
CDR3 protein: CASSEGFRLAGPYEQYF
V gene: TRBV6-1
J gene: TRBJ2-7
clone size: .
D gene: TRBD2

CDR3 DNA: TGTGCCAGCAGCGCGGGGACAGGGGCATCACCCCTCCACTTT
CDR3 protein: CASSAGTGASPLHF
V gene: TRBV9
J gene: TRBJ1-6
clone size: .
D gene: TRBD1

CDR3 DNA: TGTGCCAGCAGCTTAGGGACTAGCGGGAGCTACGAGCAGTACTTC
CDR3 protein: CASSLGTSGSYEQYF
V gene: TRBV11-2
J gene: TRBJ2-7
clone size: .
D gene: TRBD2

CDR3 DNA: TGTGCCAGCACAGGCCAGAACTCTGGAAACACCATATATTTT
CDR3 protein: CASTGQNSGNTIYF
V gene: TRBV6-5
J gene: TRBJ1-3
clone size: many
D gene: .

CDR3 DNA: TGTGCCAGCAGTTACGGGACAGGGGATGGAAACACCATATATTTT
CDR3 protein: CASSYGTGDGNTIYF
V gene: TRBV6-5
J gene: TRBJ1-3
clone size: .
D gene: TRBD1

CDR3 DNA: TGTGCCAGTAGTAGTGTGACAGGGACATACGAGCAGTACTTC
CDR3 protein: CASSSVTGTYEQYF
V gene: TRBV19
J gene: TRBJ2-7
clone size: .
D gene: TRBD1

CDR3 DNA: TGTGCCAGCTCACCAGGGGGGGCTGTAGAGACCCAGTACTTC
CDR3 protein: CASSPGGAVETQYF
V gene: TRBV18
J gene: TRBJ2-5
clone size: .
D gene: .

CDR3 DNA: TGCGCCAGCAGGGCCAGCGGGAGCGATACGCAGTATTTT
CDR3 protein: CASRASGSDTQYF
V gene: TRBV5-1
J gene: TRBJ2-3
clone size: .
D gene: TRBD2

CDR3 DNA: TGTGCTAGTGGTTTGGTACTAGGCAGAAAACAAGAGACCCAGTACTTC
CDR3 protein: CASGLVLGRKQETQYF
V gene: TRBV12-5
J gene: TRBJ2-5
clone size: once
D gene: .

CDR3 DNA: TGCGCCAGCAGTGAGCGGGGGACAGCTAATGAAAAACTGTTTTTT
CDR3 protein: CASSERGTANEKLFF
V gene: TRBV10-1
J gene: TRBJ1-4
clone size: .
D gene: TRBD1

CDR3 DNA: TGTGCCAGCAGCTTAGCGCGGCTAGCGGGAGCCAGGAGTGAGCAGTTCTTC
CDR3 protein: CASSLARLAGARSEQFF
V gene: TRBV7-4
J gene: TRBJ2-1
clone size: .
D gene: TRBD2

CDR3 DNA: TGTGCCAGCACCCTGTGGGGGGAAGGGTCCTATAATTCACCCCTCCACTTT
CDR3 protein: CASTLWGEGSYNSPLHF
V gene: TRBV27
J gene: TRBJ1-6
clone size: few
D gene: .

CDR3 DNA: TGTGCCAGCAGGCCACAGGGGAGAGGCAATCAGCCCCAGCATTTT
CDR3 protein: CASRPQGRGNQPQHF
V gene: TRBV28
J gene: TRBJ1-5
clone size: .
D gene: TRBD1

CDR3 DNA: TGCAGCGTTACCGAACCGGGACAGGGCTATAGCAATCAGCCCCAGCATTTT
CDR3 protein: CSVTEPGQGYSNQPQHF
V gene: TRBV29-1
J gene: TRBJ1-5
clone size: .
D gene: TRBD1

CDR3 DNA: TGTGCCAGCTCAACGCGACTAGCGGGGGACAATGAGCAGTTCTTC
CDR3 protein: CASSTRLAGDNEQFF
V gene: TRBV18
J gene: TRBJ2-1
clone size: .
D gene: TRBD2

CDR3 DNA: TGTGCCAGCAGCCAATCCTCCCCGTATCAGCCCCAGCATTTT
CDR3 protein: CASSQSSPYQPQHF
V gene: TRBV3-1/TRBV3-2
J gene: TRBJ1-5
clone size: .
D gene: .

CDR3 DNA: TGTGCCAGCAGCGTAGCGGAGGTGACCTACGAGCAGTACTTC
CDR3 protein: CASSVAEVTYEQYF
V gene: TRBV9
J gene: TRBJ2-7
clone size: .
D gene: .

CDR3 DNA: TGTGCCAGCAGTCCGGGGGTGGAGCAGTACTTC
CDR3 protein: CASSPGVEQYF
V gene: TRBV28
J gene: TRBJ2-7
clone size: .
D gene: .

CDR3 DNA: TGTGCCAGCAGTTTATCGGGCAGGGTTCCCTACGAGCAGTACTTC
CDR3 protein: CASSLSGRVPYEQYF
V gene: TRBV27
J gene: TRBJ2-7
clone size: .
D gene: .

CDR3 DNA: TGTGCCAGCAGTGACAAGAAGGGCGGGAGGGCGACAGGTGAGCAGTTCTTC
CDR3 protein: CASSDKKGGRATGEQFF
V gene: TRBV2
J gene: TRBJ2-1
clone size: .
D gene: TRBD2

CDR3 DNA: TGTGCCAGCAGCTTCCTTACTTGGGAGCAGTACTTC
CDR3 protein: CASSFLTWEQYF
V gene: TRBV11-2
J gene: TRBJ2-7
clone size: .
D gene: .

CDR3 DNA: TGCGCCAGCAGCTTAACGGGACTAACATACAATGAGCAGTTCTTC
CDR3 protein: CASSLTGLTYNEQFF
V gene: TRBV5-1
J gene: TRBJ2-1
clone size: .
D gene: TRBD2

CDR3 DNA: TGTGCCAGCAGTGCCAGTGACAGGCCTAACTATGGCTACACCTTC
CDR3 protein: CASSASDRPNYGYTF
V gene: TRBV28
J gene: TRBJ1-2
clone size: .
D gene: .